This passage covers 21 T cell receptor beta chains from one sample sequenced in a study of early T cells in non-severe SARS-CoV-2 infection. TCRdb fed the 5' RACE reads into MiXCR, producing one record per CDR3 protein. Of around 30,000 distinct CDR3 sequences listed, 5% to 6% were seen once; the top ten hold about 7%. Specimen: whole blood. The origin of the receptors is an adult who was a healthcare worker with PCR-confirmed SARS-CoV-2 infection or an uninfected control (not recorded which).

This clonotype was observed at least ten times. The CDR3 coding sequence is TGTGCCAGCAAGGGACCCATGAACACTGAAGCTTTCTTT. It specifies CASKGPMNTEAFF. The V gene is TRBV4-2, the J gene TRBJ1-1; perhaps TRBD1 as D (5 bases). The CDR3 runs to 13 residues. The germline V and J ends were trimmed by 7 bases and 0 bases, with 9 bases remaining between them. CDR1 is LGHNA and CDR2 is YNFKEQ in the germline V gene.

This clonotype was seen ten or more times. The CDR3 region has the DNA TGCAGTGCTAGAGATGCTAGCACCGACACCGGGGAGCTGTTTTTT. It is translated as CSARDASTDTGELFF. V and J are TRBV20-1 and TRBJ2-2; D may be TRBD2 (5 bases). CDR1 is DFQATT, CDR2 SNEGSKA, per germline (reference sequence). V was trimmed by 0 bases and J by 3 bases, leaving 11 bases between them. The CDR3 consists of 15 residues.

This chain joins TRBV19 and TRBJ2-3, with 12 bases aligning to TRBD2. V lost 3 bases and J lost 4; bases outside the gene matches: 5. CDR1 is LNHDA and CDR2 is SQIVND in the germline V gene (reference sequence). The CDR3 is made up of 16 amino acids. The CDR3 protein is CASSIQLAGGSDTQYF. DNA for the CDR3: TGTGCCAGTAGTATTCAACTAGCGGGAGGATCAGATACGCAGTATTTT.

This clonotype was seen many times. CDR3 DNA sequence: TGCAGTGCTTCGCTTAGCTCCTACAATGAGCAGTTCTTC. Translated: CSASLSSYNEQFF. The chain carries TRBV20-1 and TRBJ2-1, with D unclear. This CDR3 has 13 residues. The germline V and J ends were trimmed by 5 bases and 0 bases, with 8 bases remaining between them. Germline CDR1 reads DFQATT; CDR2 reads SNEGSKA (reference sequence).

The sample holds many counts of this clonotype. J is TRBJ2-7 and V is TRBV5-4, with D hard to call. CDR1 is SGHNT, CDR2 YYREEE, per germline (reference sequence). V lost 0 bases and J lost 3, with 7 bases in between. The CDR3 covers 13 residues. CDR3 residues: CASSLVPDYEQYF. DNA for the CDR3: TGTGCCAGCAGCTTGGTTCCAGACTACGAGCAGTACTTC.

The chain links TRBV6-1 to TRBJ2-7, with 12 nucleotides matching TRBD2. The ends lost 7 bases at V and 3 bases at J; junction bases unmatched: 4. Germline lookup yields CDR1 MNHNS and CDR2 SASEGT. The length of the CDR3 is 14 residues. In DNA form, the CDR3 reads TGTGCCAGCAACCTAGCGGGAGGGCTCTACGAGCAGTACTTC. This codes for CASNLAGGLYEQYF.

This clonotype was found a few times. The V and J genes are TRBV7-9 and TRBJ2-5; D remains ambiguous. The CDR3 covers 11 residues. CDR1 and CDR2 (germline): SEHNR, FQNEAQ (reference sequence). V was trimmed by 4 bases and J by 0 bases, leaving 0 bases between them. The CDR3 here is CASSYQETQYF. CDR3 in DNA: TGTGCCAGCAGCTACCAAGAGACCCAGTACTTC.

Here the CDR3 DNA reads TGTGCCAGCAGTTCCACAGGGGGCTCGAGCTACACCTTC. Translated, it gives CASSSTGGSSYTF. The gene calls are TRBV12-3 or TRBV12-4 and TRBJ1-2; 9 positions match TRBD1. The trim removed 4 bases at V and 9 bases at J, leaving 6 bases unmatched. The CDR3 has 13 residues.

This clonotype was detected ten times or more. V usage is TRBV5-1 and J usage is TRBJ2-7, with 8 bases lining up with TRBD1. CDR1 is SGHRS, CDR2 YFSETQ, per germline. The CDR3 has 13 residues. V shed 7 bases, J shed 6 bases, and the junction held 9 bases outside the gene matches. The CDR3 spells CASADQGAVEQYF. DNA for the CDR3: TGCGCCAGCGCAGATCAGGGGGCGGTCGAGCAGTACTTC. Drawing the rest from reference TRBV5-1 and TRBJ2-7, the complete variable domain is KAGVTQTPRYLIKTRGQQVTLSCSPISGHRSVSWYQQTPGQGLQFLFEYFSETQRNKGNFPGRFSGRQFSNSRSEMNVSTLELGDSALYLCASADQGAVEQYFGPGTRLTVT.

In this sample, this clonotype turned up many times. The CDR3 nucleotides read TGTGCCAGCGGTGCGAGTGATCGGAACACTGAAGCTTTCTTT. This translates into CASGASDRNTEAFF. This chain links TRBV25-1 with TRBJ1-1; D not resolved. Germline-derived CDR1 and CDR2 are MGHDK and SYGVNS. V was cut by 8 bases and J by 1 base, with 14 bases left in between. The length of the CDR3 is 14 residues.

Ten or more counts support this clonotype. The chain employs TRBV7-3 and TRBJ2-2; 7 positions match TRBD2. The CDR3 runs 16 residues. Germline CDR1 is SGHTA and CDR2 is FQGTGA. V lost 5 bases, J lost 0 bases, and 6 bases stayed unmatched. The CDR3 DNA reads as TGTGCCAGCAGCCCTCGACTAGCTGCGAACACCGGGGAGCTGTTTTTT. The encoded protein is CASSPRLAANTGELFF.

This clonotype was counted at least ten times. A junction end diverges from the germline sequence, so it may reflect a read error. The chain is built from TRBV19 and TRBJ2-1; 7 bases agree with TRBD1. Germline V gene data show CDR1 as LNHDA and CDR2 as SQIVND (reference sequence). This CDR3 is 11 amino acids long. The CDR3 region has the DNA TGTGCCAGTAGCGCGACAGGGAATCCGCTCTTC. Translating it yields CASSATGNPLF.

This clonotype was picked up many times. The chain links TRBV30 to TRBJ2-1; no definite D call. This CDR3 contains 13 residues. The germline gives CDR1 GTSNPN, CDR2 SVGIG (reference sequence). Deletions cut 4 bases from V and 3 bases from J, with 10 bases between. CDR3 in DNA: TGTGCCTGGACGGTACTTGGCTACAATGAGCAGTTCTTC. It codes for CAWTVLGYNEQFF. Drawing the rest from reference TRBV30 and TRBJ2-1, the complete variable domain is SQTIHQWPATLVQPVGSPLSLECTVEGTSNPNLYWYRQAAGRGLQLLFYSVGIGQISSEVPQNLSASRPQDRQFILSSKKLLLSDSGFYLCAWTVLGYNEQFFGPGTRLTVL.

The table lists this clonotype with many counts. The CDR3 nucleotides are TGCAGCGTTGAGTACCGGGGCACTGACGAGCAGTACTTC. Translated, it gives CSVEYRGTDEQYF. The chain is built from TRBV29-1 and TRBJ2-7; D is possibly TRBD1 or TRBD2 (5 bases each). Trimming took off 3 bases at V and 5 bases at J, with 14 bases between the two ends. The germline CDR1 and CDR2 sequences are SQVTM and ANQGSEA. This CDR3 region has 13 residues.

A word on this clonotype: A much larger clonotype is one base distant, so this may be a read error. The CDR3 DNA reads TGTGCCAGCAGCCTAAGCCAACCAGGGGGCCGAGAGACCCAGTACTTC. This sequence encodes CASSLSQPGGRETQYF. The chain has TRBV7-8 and TRBJ2-5; 8 bases are shared with TRBD1. V gave up 5 bases and J gave up 4 bases; unmatched junction bases: 12. Germline V lookup: CDR1 SGHVS, CDR2 FQNEAQ. CDR3 length: 16 amino acids.

The J gene is TRBJ2-7, the V gene TRBV7-9; D call uncertain. CDR1 and CDR2 from the germline V gene are SEHNR and FQNEAQ (reference sequence). The CDR3 is 14 residues long. V lost 3 bases, J lost 7 bases, and 16 bases lay in between. CDR3 coding DNA: TGTGCCAGCAGCTTCCCGGACGACCCGGAAGAGCAGTACTTC. Its translation is CASSFPDDPEEQYF.

This clonotype was seen many times. The chain carries TRBV20-1 and TRBJ1-1; the D gene is possibly TRBD1 (5 bases). The germline V gene encodes CDR1 DFQATT and CDR2 SNEGSKA (reference sequence). This CDR3 is built from 13 residues. The ends were cut back, 3 bases at V and 4 bases at J, with 12 bases in the middle. The CDR3 spells CSASGGVITEAFF. The CDR3 DNA reads as TGCAGTGCTAGCGGGGGGGTAATCACTGAAGCTTTCTTT.

This clonotype is labeled as medium-sized. The chain uses TRBV11-2 and TRBJ1-4; no reliable D call. The CDR3 has 15 residues. The germline V and J ends were trimmed by 5 bases and 8 bases, with 18 bases remaining between them. Germline-derived CDR1 and CDR2 are SGHAT and FQNNGV. CDR3 residues: CASSHGSGIKEKLFF. Here the CDR3 DNA reads TGTGCCAGCAGCCATGGGTCTGGGATTAAGGAAAAACTGTTTTTT.

This clonotype is termed medium-sized. This chain connects TRBV12-3 or TRBV12-4 to TRBJ1-2; TRBD1 matches 8 bases. With V trimmed by 5 bases and J by 3 bases, 2 bases remained unmatched. The CDR3 loop spans 13 amino acids. The CDR3 DNA reads TGTGCCAGCAGTGGACAGGGAGACTATGGCTACACCTTC. It yields the protein CASSGQGDYGYTF.

This clonotype has a handful of counts. The chain couples TRBV2 to TRBJ2-3, with 9 bases matching TRBD2. Germline values: CDR1 SNHLY, CDR2 FYNNEI. This CDR3 has 16 amino acids. With V trimmed by 4 bases and J by 0 bases, 5 bases remained unmatched. The DNA for the CDR3 is TGTGCCAGCAGTGTTGAGGCGGGAGGGAGCACAGATACGCAGTATTTT. Its translation: CASSVEAGGSTDTQYF.

A few counts support this clonotype. V usage is TRBV6-2 or TRBV6-3 and J usage is TRBJ2-7; 13 bases match TRBD2. Unmatched junction bases numbered 9, after V lost 6 bases and J lost 4 bases. Germline values: CDR1 MNHEY, CDR2 SVGEGT. CDR3 length: 16 residues. The CDR3 sequence is CASRTGLAGSWYEQYF. CDR3 nucleotide sequence: TGTGCCAGCAGAACGGGACTAGCGGGAAGTTGGTACGAGCAGTACTTC.